This entry concerns a single T cell receptor beta chain. What it binds is unknown. This record comes from a study of T cell responses to AZD1222 COVID-19 vaccine. Sequencing used immunoSEQ multiplex PCR; TCRdb keeps in-frame clones, though not all of them. The table lists 150,000 to 250,000 clones, approximately 91% of them singletons, with approximately 3.4% in the top ten. Study-wide results and caveats: The study found vaccine-associated CD4 TCRs spanning spike, dominant at 160-218 and 743-854.

The CDR3 runs to 15 residues. Germline-derived CDR1 and CDR2 are SGHTA and FQGNSA. The V end lost 5 bases, the J end lost 3 bases, and 14 bases lay between the germline ends. The genes are TRBV7-2 and TRBJ2-1; possible D gene TRBD2, 6 bases. The specimen comprised peripheral blood, sampled 28 days after the second AZD1222 dose. This sequence originates from an adult who received the AZD1222 COVID-19 vaccine. CDR3 coding DNA: TGTGCCAGCAGCCCCCGGGGTAGCGGCTACAATGAGCAGTTCTTC. Translated: CASSPRGSGYNEQFF.